A single sample is the source of the 7 T cell receptor beta chains below, sequenced in a study of T cells in Graves' hyperthyroidism and ophthalmopathy (dated by TCRdb to between 2018 and 2020). Receptor amplification or capture employed multiplex PCR. TCRdb names Illumina HiSeq 2000 as the instrument used. The TCR beta CDR3 regions were amplified from the RNA transcripts. The TCR CDR3 was subjected to a first round of RT-PCR using the HTBI primer set and the Qiagen OneStep RT-PCR kit. TCRdb trimmed the raw reads at Q25, called clones with MiXCR and kept productive beta chains. Records with the same CDR3 protein are collapsed into one entry carrying the most frequent genes and DNA. The sample includes hundreds of thousands of distinct CDR3 sequences, with around 15% observed a single time. The ten most abundant clones make up about 9.4% of the sample. The specimen sequenced was blood. Source of these receptors: a young woman with Graves' hyperthyroidism.

This clonotype was seen at least ten times. The chain employs TRBV20-1 and TRBJ2-7, with TRBD2 matching over 7 bases. J gave up 3 bases and V 5 bases, and 10 bases lay outside the gene matches. The CDR3 covers 14 residues. CDR1 DFQATT and CDR2 SNEGSKA come from the germline V gene (reference sequence). CDR3 in amino acids: CSAGSGNNRYEQYF. In nucleotides, the CDR3 is TGCAGTGCTGGCAGCGGGAATAATCGCTACGAGCAGTACTTC.

This clonotype occurred a few times. The chain links TRBV4-2 to TRBJ2-3; TRBD1 agrees at 8 bases. CDR1 is LGHNA, CDR2 YNFKEQ, per germline. V was pared by 5 bases and J by 6 bases, with 4 bases of the junction left unmatched. The CDR3 is 13 amino acids. The CDR3 loop reads CASSRDRSDTQYF. CDR3 in DNA: TGTGCCAGCAGCAGGGACAGGTCTGATACGCAGTATTTT.

This clonotype has just a few counts. The genes are TRBV6-2 or TRBV6-3 and TRBJ2-2; 8 positions agree with TRBD2. This CDR3 comprises 15 residues. V shed 2 bases, J shed 5 bases, and the junction held 4 bases outside the gene matches. The V gene's germline CDR1 is MNHEY and CDR2 SVGEGT. Here the CDR3 DNA reads TGTGCCAGCAGTTACACGAGCGGGAGTACCGGGGAGCTGTTTTTT. Translated: CASSYTSGSTGELFF.

At least ten counts were recorded for this clonotype. The chain recombines TRBV27 with TRBJ2-7; tentatively, D is TRBD1 (5 bases). CDR1 MNHEY and CDR2 SMNVEV come from the germline V gene (reference sequence). The CDR3 is 13 amino acids. Trimming removed 4 bases at V and 0 bases at J, with 7 bases between. The CDR3 reads CASSSGISYEQYF. CDR3 coding DNA: TGTGCCAGCAGTTCAGGGATCTCCTACGAGCAGTACTTC.

This clonotype came up many times. CDR3 in amino acids: CASSPPGAPNPYEQYF. CDR3 nucleotides: TGTGCCAGCAGCCCCCCGGGAGCGCCAAACCCCTACGAGCAGTACTTC. The V gene is TRBV7-9, the J gene TRBJ2-7; TRBD2 might be the D (6 bases). The length of the CDR3 is 16 residues. Trimming removed 5 bases from V and 2 bases from J, with 19 bases in between. Germline CDR1 SEHNR, CDR2 FQNEAQ (reference sequence).

In its sample, this clonotype was seen many times. J is TRBJ2-3 and V is TRBV20-1; the D gene is possibly TRBD1 (7 bases). Germline assignment: CDR1 DFQATT and CDR2 SNEGSKA (reference sequence). The CDR3 runs 12 residues. Trimming left V 3 bases short and J 11 bases short, with 15 bases between. As DNA, the CDR3 is TGCAGTGCTAGCAACCGACAGGGAGGGCAGTATTTT. Protein sequence: CSASNRQGGQYF.

The chain uses TRBV11-2 and TRBJ1-2, with D perhaps matching TRBD1 (5 bases). The CDR3 contains 17 residues. In germline, CDR1 is SGHAT, CDR2 FQNNGV. Trimming pared 8 bases from V and 0 bases from J, leaving 22 bases between. The CDR3 region has the DNA TGTGCCAGCCCCCGGGGGAATCTTCTTCGTCCTAACTATGGCTACACCTTC. Amino acid sequence: CASPRGNLLRPNYGYTF.